Each of the 20 T cell receptor beta chains below was sequenced from the same sample in a study of shared clonotypes between healthy human individuals. TCRdb's copy holds only in-frame clones and misses some; the assay was immunoSEQ multiplex PCR. The data contain around 2.1 million clones, nearly 97% of them singletons. The sequenced sample consisted of naive CD4+ T cells sorted from blood. Subset specified: CD45RA+ positively selected. Every receptor here comes from a man aged 18 to 29 in good health.

This clone was recorded only once. The chain has TRBV5-1 and TRBJ1-6, with 7 bases identical to TRBD1. V was pared by 5 bases and J by 7 bases, with 6 bases of the junction left unmatched. Germline V gene data show CDR1 as SGHRS and CDR2 as YFSETQ. The CDR3 runs to 14 residues. CDR3 region: CASSFRDSNSPLHF. CDR3 in DNA: TGCGCCAGCAGTTTCCGGGACAGCAATTCACCCCTCCACTTT.

The genes are TRBV28 and TRBJ1-1; a possible D gene is TRBD1 (6 bases). CDR3 length: 12 amino acids. V was trimmed by 7 bases and J by 7 bases, leaving 13 bases between them. Per germline, CDR1 MDHEN and CDR2 SYDVKM. The CDR3 DNA is TGTGCCAGCAATTGGGGGCGTAGTGAAGCTTTCTTT. Protein product: CASNWGRSEAFF.

As regards this clone: Other DNA sequences of this sample code for an identical CDR3. The J gene is TRBJ2-7, the V gene TRBV28, with D perhaps matching TRBD1 (6 bases). The V end was cut by 6 bases, the J end by 2 bases, with 11 bases between. The CDR3 covers 13 residues. The germline V gene has CDR1 MDHEN and CDR2 SYDVKM. The CDR3 coding sequence is TGTGCCAGCAGGCCGGGACAAACCTACGAGCAGTACTTC. Its translation is CASRPGQTYEQYF.

The rearrangement joins TRBV6-1 to TRBJ1-1; no firm D call. The CDR3 is 14 amino acids. The V gene's germline CDR1 is MNHNS and CDR2 SASEGT. Deletions cut 7 bases from V and 4 bases from J, with 16 bases between. The CDR3 here is CASMWSETGTEAFF. CDR3 DNA sequence: TGTGCCAGCATGTGGTCGGAAACGGGCACTGAAGCTTTCTTT.

CDR3 loop: CASSRGPGLAIILAKNIQYF. The CDR3 DNA reads as TGCGCCAGCAGCAGGGGCCCGGGACTAGCGATAATCTTAGCCAAAAACATTCAGTACTTC. This sequence joins TRBV5-1 and TRBJ2-4; 10 bases line up with TRBD2. The CDR3 runs 20 residues. The germline V gene has CDR1 SGHRS and CDR2 YFSETQ. Trimming took 4 bases from V and 0 from J; bases not matched to a gene: 16.

The CDR3, as DNA: TGTGCCAGTAGTACCACAGGAAACTCTGGGGCCAACGTCCTGACTTTC. Its translation: CASSTTGNSGANVLTF. The chain couples TRBV19 to TRBJ2-6; D is perhaps TRBD1 (5 bases). Germline values: CDR1 LNHDA, CDR2 SQIVND (reference sequence). V lost 4 bases and J lost 0, with 10 bases in between. The CDR3 length is 16 residues.

The chain employs TRBV5-1 and TRBJ1-6; 10 bases map to TRBD1. This CDR3 region has 15 residues. J gave up 9 bases and V 4 bases, and 7 bases lay outside the gene matches. Germline CDR1 SGHRS, CDR2 YFSETQ. The chain's CDR3 is CASSNGTGDLSPLHF. The DNA for the CDR3 is TGCGCCAGCAGCAACGGGACAGGGGATCTTTCACCCCTCCACTTT.

V and J are TRBV29-1 and TRBJ1-6; the D gene is possibly TRBD1 (6 bases). This CDR3 is built from 17 residues. V lost 6 bases, J lost 0 bases, and 18 bases lay in between. Germline V gene data show CDR1 as SQVTM and CDR2 as ANQGSEA. DNA of the CDR3: TGCAGCGTCTCCGGGACATTCGCACCCTCCTATAATTCACCCCTCCACTTT. Translated: CSVSGTFAPSYNSPLHF.

V gene TRBV29-1 combines with J gene TRBJ2-2; 11 nucleotides agree with TRBD2. This CDR3 has 14 amino acids. Germline values: CDR1 SQVTM, CDR2 ANQGSEA. Trimming removed 7 bases from V and 6 bases from J; junction bases left unmatched: 7. In DNA, the CDR3 is TGCAGCGCAGAGACTAGCGGGATATCCGGGGAGCTGTTTTTT. Its translation: CSAETSGISGELFF.

This sequence joins TRBV11-2 and TRBJ1-1; D ambiguous. This CDR3 region has 14 residues. CDR1 and CDR2 from the germline V gene are SGHAT and FQNNGV. V dropped 5 bases and J dropped 2 bases, with 12 bases sitting between them. CDR3 nucleotides: TGTGCCAGCAGCCCCCTCGGCAGTAACACTGAAGCTTTCTTT. The encoded protein is CASSPLGSNTEAFF.

This clone occurred a few times. The genes are TRBV18 and TRBJ2-5; 7 nucleotides match TRBD1. The germline CDR1 and CDR2 sequences are KGHSH and LQKENI. The CDR3 is 13 amino acids. With 3 bases clipped from V and 5 bases from J, the junction kept 3 bases outside the gene matches. The CDR3 loop is CASSPDRRETQYF. The CDR3 nucleotides are TGTGCCAGCTCACCGGACAGGCGGGAGACCCAGTACTTC.

The CDR3 is CASSLIPGQGHYGYTF. The CDR3 nucleotides read TGTGCCAGCAGCTTAATCCCGGGACAGGGACACTATGGCTACACCTTC. The chain is built from TRBV7-3 and TRBJ1-2, with TRBD1 identical over 9 bases. Germline V lookup: CDR1 SGHTA, CDR2 FQGTGA. Unmatched junction bases numbered 6, after V lost 1 base and J lost 3 bases. This CDR3 spans 16 amino acids.

The chain couples TRBV5-1 to TRBJ2-3; D call uncertain. Germline CDR1 is SGHRS and CDR2 is YFSETQ. This CDR3 comprises 14 residues. V shed 3 bases and J shed 3 bases, with 11 bases lying between them. Here the CDR3 DNA reads TGCGCCAGCAGCTCTCGAGGATGGACAGATACGCAGTATTTT. Translation: CASSSRGWTDTQYF. Full variable domain (rest looked up from reference TRBV5-1 and TRBJ2-3): KAGVTQTPRYLIKTRGQQVTLSCSPISGHRSVSWYQQTPGQGLQFLFEYFSETQRNKGNFPGRFSGRQFSNSRSEMNVSTLELGDSALYLCASSSRGWTDTQYFGPGTRLTVL.

This chain joins TRBV6-5 and TRBJ1-5; D gene uncertain. The CDR3 is 15 amino acids. Germline loops: CDR1 MNHEY, CDR2 SVGAGI. The germline V and J ends were trimmed by 0 bases and 6 bases, with 12 bases remaining between them. CDR3 sequence: CASSYSAEGSQPQHF. As DNA, the CDR3 is TGTGCCAGCAGTTACTCAGCAGAGGGAAGTCAGCCCCAGCATTTT.

This sequence joins TRBV6-5 and TRBJ2-7; D is possibly TRBD2 (5 bases). The CDR3 loop spans 13 amino acids. Trimming removed 6 bases at V and 1 base at J, with 10 bases between. Germline CDR1 MNHEY, CDR2 SVGAGI. Written as DNA, the CDR3 is TGTGCCAGCAGCCGGGATCTTTCCTACGAGCAGTACTTC. The encoded protein is CASSRDLSYEQYF.

The sample holds one count of this clone. The chain recombines TRBV5-5 with TRBJ2-7, with a weak D call TRBD2 (5 bases). CDR1 is SGHKS and CDR2 is YYEKEE in the germline V gene (reference sequence). V was trimmed by 0 bases and J by 2 bases, leaving 9 bases between them. The CDR3 is 14 residues long. The CDR3 sequence is CASSLGGQTYEQYF. CDR3 nucleotides: TGTGCCAGCAGCTTGGGAGGGCAGACCTACGAGCAGTACTTC.

The chain joins TRBV18 to TRBJ2-3; 14 bases fit TRBD2. The CDR3 length is 15 residues. With V trimmed by 5 bases and J by 5 bases, 3 bases remained unmatched. CDR1 KGHSH and CDR2 LQKENI come from the germline V gene. Here the CDR3 reads CASSIGLAGGDTQYF. CDR3 sequence (DNA): TGTGCCAGCTCAATTGGACTAGCGGGGGGAGATACGCAGTATTTT.

Details on this clone: This same CDR3 is encoded by further DNA sequences in the sample. This chain connects TRBV6-1 to TRBJ1-5; D call uncertain. The CDR3 length is 13 residues. V was pared by 2 bases and J by 3 bases, with 5 bases between. CDR1 MNHNS and CDR2 SASEGT come from the germline V gene. CDR3 DNA sequence: TGTGCCAGCAGTGAAACGCCCAATCAGCCCCAGCATTTT. Its translation is CASSETPNQPQHF.

This chain uses TRBV15 with TRBJ2-3, with D perhaps matching TRBD2 (5 bases). Per germline, CDR1 LNHNV and CDR2 YYDKDF (reference sequence). V was pared by 3 bases and J by 9 bases, with 10 bases between. CDR3 length: 12 residues. Here the CDR3 DNA reads TGTGCCACCAGCAGCTCCTCGGGGACGCAGTATTTT. Its translation is CATSSSSGTQYF.

This sequence joins TRBV18 and TRBJ1-4, with D tentatively TRBD1 (5 bases). The ends were cut back, 3 bases at V and 4 bases at J, with 15 bases in the middle. The CDR3 extends over 16 amino acids. Per germline, CDR1 KGHSH and CDR2 LQKENI. Here the CDR3 DNA reads TGTGCCAGCTCACCCCTTGGGGGTCATAATAATGAAAAACTGTTTTTT. Translating gives CASSPLGGHNNEKLFF.